The next 10 T cell receptor beta chains were all read from a single sample in a study of regulatory T cells in long-lasting Graves disease. Time point reported: newly diagnosed GD, antithyroid drugs for less than 3 months. Generation of the TCR library employed RNA extracted from PBMCs. TCR beta libraries were built with iRepertoire HTBI primers and Arm-PCR of CDR3 regions. MiXCR, run by TCRdb on the multiplex PCR reads, gives a single entry per CDR3 protein. This table has under 400,000 distinct CDR3 sequences, 16% appearing once. These data are also associated with another study on T cells in Graves' hyperthyroidism and ophthalmopathy.

The material was peripheral blood mononuclear cells (PBMCs), obtained at new diagnosis, from a patient treated with antithyroid drugs. The receptors were gathered from a man in his forties with Graves disease.

In this sample, this clonotype turned up many times. The chain has TRBV30 and TRBJ2-3; TRBD2 agrees at 8 bases. With 2 bases clipped from V and 1 base from J, the junction kept 2 bases outside the gene matches. This CDR3 has 14 amino acids. Germline V gives CDR1 GTSNPN, CDR2 SVGIG (reference sequence). In DNA, the CDR3 is TGTGCCTGGAGTCCGGGACTAGGCACAGATACGCAGTATTTT. Its protein is CAWSPGLGTDTQYF.

The chain carries TRBV30 and TRBJ1-2; 8 bases match TRBD1. Trimming removed 2 bases from V and 2 bases from J; junction bases left unmatched: 4. The V gene's germline CDR1 is GTSNPN and CDR2 SVGIG (reference sequence). The CDR3 runs to 14 residues. The CDR3 bases are TGTGCCTGGAGTCTCAACAGGGGGAACTATGGCTACACCTTC. This gives the protein CAWSLNRGNYGYTF.

A remark on this clonotype: One end of the junction varies from germline; a read error may be responsible. The rearrangement uses TRBV5-5 and TRBJ1-4; the D gene is possibly TRBD1 (5 bases). Germline V gives CDR1 SGHKS, CDR2 YYEKEE (reference sequence). The CDR3 sequence is 18 residues long. CDR3 loop: CASSQDAPGRATNEKLFF. The CDR3 DNA reads as TGCGCCAGCAGCCAAGATGCACCAGGGCGGGCAACTAATGAAAAACTGTTTTTT. The full variable domain, rest sourced from reference TRBV5-5 and TRBJ1-4, is DAGVTQSPTHLIKTRGQQVTLRCSPISGHKSVSWYQQVLGQGPQFIFQYYEKEERGRGNFPDRFSARQFPNYSSELNVNALLLGDSALYLCASSQDAPGRATNEKLFFGSGTQLSVL.

This clonotype was counted ten times or more. The chain joins TRBV5-1 to TRBJ1-1; 9 bases are shared with TRBD1. There are 15 residues in the CDR3. V lost 3 bases and J lost 4; bases outside the gene matches: 7. In germline, CDR1 is SGHRS, CDR2 YFSETQ. The CDR3 DNA follows: TGCGCCAGCAGCTCGAGGACAGGGGCCTTCACTGAAGCTTTCTTT. This translates into CASSSRTGAFTEAFF.

This clonotype came up a few times. The chain links TRBV20-1 to TRBJ2-2; a weak D match, TRBD2 (5 bases). The V and J ends lost 5 bases and 1 base respectively, with 11 bases between them. In germline, CDR1 is DFQATT, CDR2 SNEGSKA (reference sequence). The CDR3 loop spans 14 amino acids. In DNA form, the CDR3 reads TGCAGTGCTCCGACGAGGGTGAACACCGGGGAGCTGTTTTTT. Translating gives CSAPTRVNTGELFF.

The chain is built from TRBV9 and TRBJ2-7; a possible D gene is TRBD1 (6 bases). This CDR3 is 14 amino acids long. Trimming stripped 0 bases from V and 6 bases from J, with 13 bases between. Germline V gene sequence: CDR1 SGDLS, CDR2 YYNGEE. Here the CDR3 DNA reads TGTGCCAGCAGCGTAGTAGGGGGATTCGGCGAGCAGTACTTC. This codes for CASSVVGGFGEQYF.

On this clonotype itself: This could be a read error, since a much larger clone is one nucleotide away. The conserved phenylalanine or tryptophan is not found at the CDR3 terminus, so this likely reflects a read error. The V gene is TRBV15, the J gene TRBJ2-7; 7 bases match TRBD1. The CDR3 consists of 16 residues. CDR1 LNHNV and CDR2 YYDKDF come from the germline V gene (reference sequence). After removal of 1 base from V and 0 bases from J, the junction contained 6 bases not matched to a gene. As DNA, the CDR3 is TGTGCCACCAGCAGAGTTTCGGCAGGGGGCTCCTACGAGCAGTACTCC. Amino acids: CATSRVSAGGSYEQYS.

This clonotype showed up many times. This rearrangement joins TRBV24-1 to TRBJ1-5; D is possibly TRBD1 (6 bases). This CDR3 has 15 amino acids. Trimming removed 4 bases from V and 3 bases from J, with 12 bases in between. Looked up from germline, CDR1 is KGHDR and CDR2 is SFDVKD. The CDR3 loop is CATSEAQGNNQPQHF. In DNA, the CDR3 is TGTGCCACCAGTGAGGCTCAGGGGAACAATCAGCCCCAGCATTTT.

This clonotype showed up many times. The gene calls are TRBV11-2 and TRBJ2-5; no clear D gene. CDR3 length equals 15 residues. CDR1 is SGHAT, CDR2 FQNNGV, per germline. The V end was cut by 1 base, the J end by 5 bases, with 14 bases between. For the CDR3, the DNA is TGTGCCAGCAGCTTAGTAGGTGGGGTCATTGAGACCCAGTACTTC. Translation: CASSLVGGVIETQYF.

This clonotype was seen repeatedly, ten times or more. The chain recombines TRBV2 with TRBJ1-1; a weak D match, TRBD1 (6 bases). Looked up from germline, CDR1 is SNHLY and CDR2 is FYNNEI. Trimming pared 8 bases from V and 9 bases from J, leaving 22 bases between. The CDR3 runs 14 residues. CDR3 DNA sequence: TGTGCCAGCGTCCAACAAGACAGGCGTAGTCAAGCTTTCTTT. Translation gives CASVQQDRRSQAFF.